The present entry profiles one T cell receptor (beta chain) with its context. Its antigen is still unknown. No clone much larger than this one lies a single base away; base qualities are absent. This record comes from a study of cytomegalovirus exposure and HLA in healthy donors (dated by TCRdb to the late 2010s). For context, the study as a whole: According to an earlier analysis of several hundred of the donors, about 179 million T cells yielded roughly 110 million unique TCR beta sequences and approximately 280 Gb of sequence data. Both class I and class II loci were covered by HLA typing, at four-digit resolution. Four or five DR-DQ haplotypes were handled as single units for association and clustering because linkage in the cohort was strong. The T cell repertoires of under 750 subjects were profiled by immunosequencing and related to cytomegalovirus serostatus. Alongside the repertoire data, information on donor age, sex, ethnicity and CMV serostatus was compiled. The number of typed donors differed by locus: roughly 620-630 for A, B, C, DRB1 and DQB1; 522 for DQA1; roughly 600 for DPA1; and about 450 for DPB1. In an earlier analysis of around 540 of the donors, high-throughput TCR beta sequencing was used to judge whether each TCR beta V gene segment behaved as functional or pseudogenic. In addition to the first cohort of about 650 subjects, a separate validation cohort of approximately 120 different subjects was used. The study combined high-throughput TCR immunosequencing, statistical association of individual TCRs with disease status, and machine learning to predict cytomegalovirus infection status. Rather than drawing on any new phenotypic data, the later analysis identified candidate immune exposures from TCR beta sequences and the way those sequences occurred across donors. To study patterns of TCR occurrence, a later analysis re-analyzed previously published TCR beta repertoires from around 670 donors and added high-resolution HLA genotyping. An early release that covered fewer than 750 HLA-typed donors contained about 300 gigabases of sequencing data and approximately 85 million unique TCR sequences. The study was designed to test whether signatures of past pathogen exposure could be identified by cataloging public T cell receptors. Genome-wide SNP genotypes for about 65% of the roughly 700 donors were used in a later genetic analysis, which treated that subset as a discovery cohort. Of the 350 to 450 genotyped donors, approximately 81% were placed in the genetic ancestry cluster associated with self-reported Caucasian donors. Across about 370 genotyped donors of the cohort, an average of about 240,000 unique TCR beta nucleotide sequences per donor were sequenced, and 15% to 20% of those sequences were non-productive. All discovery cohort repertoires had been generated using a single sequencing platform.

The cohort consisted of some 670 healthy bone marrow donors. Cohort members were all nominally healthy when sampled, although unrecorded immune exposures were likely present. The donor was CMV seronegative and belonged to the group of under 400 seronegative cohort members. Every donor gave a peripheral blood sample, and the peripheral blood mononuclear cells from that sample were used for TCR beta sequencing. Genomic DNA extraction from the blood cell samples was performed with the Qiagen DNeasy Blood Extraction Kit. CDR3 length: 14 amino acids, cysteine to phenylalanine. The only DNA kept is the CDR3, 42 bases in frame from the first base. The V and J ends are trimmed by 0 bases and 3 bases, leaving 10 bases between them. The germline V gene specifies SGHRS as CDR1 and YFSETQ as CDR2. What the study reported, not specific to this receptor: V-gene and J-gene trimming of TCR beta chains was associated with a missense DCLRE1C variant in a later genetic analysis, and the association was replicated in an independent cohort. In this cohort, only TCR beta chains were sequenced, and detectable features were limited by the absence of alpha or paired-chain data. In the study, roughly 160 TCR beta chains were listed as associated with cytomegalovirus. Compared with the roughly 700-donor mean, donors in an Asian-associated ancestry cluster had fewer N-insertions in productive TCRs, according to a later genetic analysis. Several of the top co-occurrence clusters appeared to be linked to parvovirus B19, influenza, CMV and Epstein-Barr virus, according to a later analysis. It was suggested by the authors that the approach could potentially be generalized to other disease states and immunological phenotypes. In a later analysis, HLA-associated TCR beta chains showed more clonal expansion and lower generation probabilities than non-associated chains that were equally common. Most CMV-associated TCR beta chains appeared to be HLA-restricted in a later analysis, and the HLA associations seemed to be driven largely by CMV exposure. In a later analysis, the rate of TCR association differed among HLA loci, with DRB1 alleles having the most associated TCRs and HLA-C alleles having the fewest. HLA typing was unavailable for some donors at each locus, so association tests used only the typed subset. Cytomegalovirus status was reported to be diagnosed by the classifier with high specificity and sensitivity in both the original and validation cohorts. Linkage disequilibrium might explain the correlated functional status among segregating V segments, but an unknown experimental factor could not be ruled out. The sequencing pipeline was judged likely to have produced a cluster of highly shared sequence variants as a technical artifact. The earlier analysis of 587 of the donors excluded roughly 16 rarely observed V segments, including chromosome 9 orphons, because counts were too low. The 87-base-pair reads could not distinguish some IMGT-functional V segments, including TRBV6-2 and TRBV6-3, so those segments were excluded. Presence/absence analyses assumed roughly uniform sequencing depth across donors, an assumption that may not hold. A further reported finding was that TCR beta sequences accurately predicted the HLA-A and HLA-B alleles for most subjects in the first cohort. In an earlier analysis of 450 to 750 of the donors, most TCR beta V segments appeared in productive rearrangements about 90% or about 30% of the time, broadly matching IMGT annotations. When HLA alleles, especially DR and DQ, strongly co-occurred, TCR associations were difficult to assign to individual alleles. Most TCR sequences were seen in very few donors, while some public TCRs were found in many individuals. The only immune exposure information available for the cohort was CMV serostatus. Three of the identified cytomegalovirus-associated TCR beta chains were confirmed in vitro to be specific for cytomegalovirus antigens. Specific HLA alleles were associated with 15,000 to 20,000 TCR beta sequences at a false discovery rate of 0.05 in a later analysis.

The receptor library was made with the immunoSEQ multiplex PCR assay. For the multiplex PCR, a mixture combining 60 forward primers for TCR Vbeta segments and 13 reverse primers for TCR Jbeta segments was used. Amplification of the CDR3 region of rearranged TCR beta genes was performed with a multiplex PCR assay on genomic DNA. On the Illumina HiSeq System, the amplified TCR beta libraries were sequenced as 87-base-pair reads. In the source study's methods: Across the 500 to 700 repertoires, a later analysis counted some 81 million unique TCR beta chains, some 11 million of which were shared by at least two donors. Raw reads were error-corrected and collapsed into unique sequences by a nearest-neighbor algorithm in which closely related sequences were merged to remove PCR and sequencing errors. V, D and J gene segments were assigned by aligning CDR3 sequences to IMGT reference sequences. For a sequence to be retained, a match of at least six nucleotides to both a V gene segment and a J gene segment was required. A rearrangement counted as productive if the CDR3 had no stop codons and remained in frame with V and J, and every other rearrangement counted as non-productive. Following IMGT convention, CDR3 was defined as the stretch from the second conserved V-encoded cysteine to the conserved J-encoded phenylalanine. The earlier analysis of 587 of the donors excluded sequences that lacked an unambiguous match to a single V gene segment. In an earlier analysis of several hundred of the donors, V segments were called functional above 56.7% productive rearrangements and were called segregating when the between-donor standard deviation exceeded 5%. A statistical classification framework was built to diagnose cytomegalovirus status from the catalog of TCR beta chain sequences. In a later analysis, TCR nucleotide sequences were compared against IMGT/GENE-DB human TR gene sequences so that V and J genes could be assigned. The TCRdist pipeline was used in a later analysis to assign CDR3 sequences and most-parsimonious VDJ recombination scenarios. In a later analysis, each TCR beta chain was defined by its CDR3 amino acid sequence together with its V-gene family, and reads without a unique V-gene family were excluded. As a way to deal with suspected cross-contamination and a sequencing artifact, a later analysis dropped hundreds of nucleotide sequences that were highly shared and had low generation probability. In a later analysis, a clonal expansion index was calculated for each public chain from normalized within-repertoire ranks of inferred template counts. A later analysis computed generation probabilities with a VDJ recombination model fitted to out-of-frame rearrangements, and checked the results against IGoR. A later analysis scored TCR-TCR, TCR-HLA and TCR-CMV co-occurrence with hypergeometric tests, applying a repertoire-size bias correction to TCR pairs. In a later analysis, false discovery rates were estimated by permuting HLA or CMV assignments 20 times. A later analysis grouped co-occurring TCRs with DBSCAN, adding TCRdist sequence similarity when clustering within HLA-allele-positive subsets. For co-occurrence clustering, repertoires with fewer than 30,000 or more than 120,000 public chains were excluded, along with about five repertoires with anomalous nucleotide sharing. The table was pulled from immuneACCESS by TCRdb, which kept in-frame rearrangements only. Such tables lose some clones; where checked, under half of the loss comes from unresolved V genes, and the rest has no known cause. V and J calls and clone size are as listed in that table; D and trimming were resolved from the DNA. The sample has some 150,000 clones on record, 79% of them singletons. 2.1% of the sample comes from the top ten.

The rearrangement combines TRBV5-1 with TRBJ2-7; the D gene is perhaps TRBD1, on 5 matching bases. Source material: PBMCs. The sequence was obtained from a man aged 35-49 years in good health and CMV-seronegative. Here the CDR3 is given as CASSLEGVYYEQYF. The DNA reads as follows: TGCGCCAGCAGCTTGGAAGGGGTCTACTACGAGCAGTACTTC.